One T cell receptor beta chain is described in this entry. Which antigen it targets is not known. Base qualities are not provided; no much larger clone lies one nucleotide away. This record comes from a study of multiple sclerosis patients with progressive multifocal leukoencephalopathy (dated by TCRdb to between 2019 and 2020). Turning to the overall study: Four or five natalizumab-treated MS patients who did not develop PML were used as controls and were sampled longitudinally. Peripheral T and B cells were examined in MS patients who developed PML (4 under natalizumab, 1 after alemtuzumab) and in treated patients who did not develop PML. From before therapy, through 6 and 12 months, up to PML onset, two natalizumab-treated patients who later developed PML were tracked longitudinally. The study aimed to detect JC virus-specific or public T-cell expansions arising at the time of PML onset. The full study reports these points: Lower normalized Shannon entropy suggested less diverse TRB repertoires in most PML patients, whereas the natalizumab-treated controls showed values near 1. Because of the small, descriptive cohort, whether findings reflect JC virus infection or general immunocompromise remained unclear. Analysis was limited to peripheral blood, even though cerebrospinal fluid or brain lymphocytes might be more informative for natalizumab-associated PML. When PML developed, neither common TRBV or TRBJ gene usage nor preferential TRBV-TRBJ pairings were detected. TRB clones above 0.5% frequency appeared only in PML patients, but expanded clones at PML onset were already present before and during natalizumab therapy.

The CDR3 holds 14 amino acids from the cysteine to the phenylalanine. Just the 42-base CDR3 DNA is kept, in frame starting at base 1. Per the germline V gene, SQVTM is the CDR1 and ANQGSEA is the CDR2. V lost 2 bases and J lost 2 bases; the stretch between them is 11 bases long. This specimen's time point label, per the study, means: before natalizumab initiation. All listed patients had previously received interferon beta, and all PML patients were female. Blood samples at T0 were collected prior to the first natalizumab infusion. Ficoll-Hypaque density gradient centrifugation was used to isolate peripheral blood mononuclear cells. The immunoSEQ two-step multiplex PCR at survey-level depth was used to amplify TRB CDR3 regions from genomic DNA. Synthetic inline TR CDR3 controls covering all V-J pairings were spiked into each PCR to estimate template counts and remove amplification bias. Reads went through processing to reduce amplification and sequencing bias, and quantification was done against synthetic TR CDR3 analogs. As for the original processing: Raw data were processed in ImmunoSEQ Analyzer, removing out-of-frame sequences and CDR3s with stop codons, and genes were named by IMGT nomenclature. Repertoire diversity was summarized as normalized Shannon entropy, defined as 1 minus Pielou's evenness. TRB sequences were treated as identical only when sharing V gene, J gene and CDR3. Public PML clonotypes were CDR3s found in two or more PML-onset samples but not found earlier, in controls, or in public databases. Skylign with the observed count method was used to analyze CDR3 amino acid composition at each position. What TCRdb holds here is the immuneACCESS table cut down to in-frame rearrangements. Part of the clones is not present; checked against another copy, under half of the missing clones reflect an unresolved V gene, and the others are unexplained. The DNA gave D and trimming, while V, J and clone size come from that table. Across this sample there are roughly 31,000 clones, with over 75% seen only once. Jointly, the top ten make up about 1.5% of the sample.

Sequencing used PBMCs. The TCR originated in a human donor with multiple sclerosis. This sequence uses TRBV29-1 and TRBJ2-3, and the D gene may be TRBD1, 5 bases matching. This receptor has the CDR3 CSVEQGTHTDTQYF. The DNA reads TGCAGCGTTGAACAGGGAACTCACACAGATACGCAGTATTTT.